The sample holds a few counts of the clone carrying this T cell receptor (beta chain). The target antigen is unknown. Researchers ran the PCR with 60 Vbeta and 13 Jbeta primers. The protocol was immunoSEQ multiplex PCR, while the TCRdb copy is restricted to in-frame clones and leaves out a portion. The repertoire has some 150,000 clones, over 60% of them found once; the top ten carry approximately 3%. This record belongs to a study of cytomegalovirus exposure and HLA in healthy donors. Study-level findings and limits: Indistinguishable V segments such as TRBV6-2 and TRBV6-3 were excluded. The classifier reportedly diagnosed cytomegalovirus status with high sensitivity and specificity.

The CDR3 length is 11 residues. Germline values: CDR1 MGHRA, CDR2 YSYEKL. V was cut by 1 base and J by 7 bases, with 2 bases left in between. The V gene is TRBV4-1, the J gene TRBJ2-1; unclear D gene. Sample: PBMCs. This TCR derives from a woman in her thirties in good health and CMV-seronegative. CDR3 DNA: TGCGCCAGCAGCCAAGCTAATGAGCAGTTCTTC. Residues: CASSQANEQFF.